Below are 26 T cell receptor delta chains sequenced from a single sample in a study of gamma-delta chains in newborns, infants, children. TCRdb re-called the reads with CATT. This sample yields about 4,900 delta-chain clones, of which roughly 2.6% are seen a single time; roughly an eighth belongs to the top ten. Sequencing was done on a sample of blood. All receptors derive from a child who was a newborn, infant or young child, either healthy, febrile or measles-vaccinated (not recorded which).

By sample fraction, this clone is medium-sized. CDR3 nucleotides: TGTGCCTGTGACACCTTGGGGGATACGGGGGCCGATAAACTCATCTTT. Amino acids: CACDTLGDTGADKLIF. The chain links TRDV2 to TRDJ1; 11 bases align to TRDD3. The germline gives CDR1 GEAIGNYY, CDR2 EKD. V lost 0 bases to trimming and J lost 3 bases; unmatched junction nucleotides: 5. The CDR3 has 16 amino acids.

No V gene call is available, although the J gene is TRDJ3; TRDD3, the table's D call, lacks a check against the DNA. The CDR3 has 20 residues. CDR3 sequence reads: CACDTSWGIHSSWDTRQMFF. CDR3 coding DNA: TGTGCCTGTGACACCTCCTGGGGGATACATAGCTCCTGGGACACCCGACAGATGTTTTTC.

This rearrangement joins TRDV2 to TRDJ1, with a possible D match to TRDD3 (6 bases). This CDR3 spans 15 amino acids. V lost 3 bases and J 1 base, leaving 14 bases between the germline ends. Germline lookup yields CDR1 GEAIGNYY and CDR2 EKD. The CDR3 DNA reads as TGTGCCTGTGACTCATTGGGGGCCTCCACCGATAAACTCATCTTT. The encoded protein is CACDSLGASTDKLIF.

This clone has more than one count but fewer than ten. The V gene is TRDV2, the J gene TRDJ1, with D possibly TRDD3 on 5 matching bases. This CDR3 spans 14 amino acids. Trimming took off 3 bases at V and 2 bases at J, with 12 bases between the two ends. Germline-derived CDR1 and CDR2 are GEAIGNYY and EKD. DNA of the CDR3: TGTGCCTGTGACTGGGGAGGTGAGACCGATAAACTCATCTTT. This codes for CACDWGGETDKLIF.

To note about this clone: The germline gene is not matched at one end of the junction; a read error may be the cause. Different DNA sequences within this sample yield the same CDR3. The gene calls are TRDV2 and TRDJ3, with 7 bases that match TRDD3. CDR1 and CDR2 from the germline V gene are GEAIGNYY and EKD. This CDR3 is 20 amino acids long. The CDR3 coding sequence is TGTGCCTGCGACACCGTTGGTGGGGATAGGTTCGCCTGGGACACCCGACAGATGTTTTTC. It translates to CACDTVGGDRFAWDTRQMFF.

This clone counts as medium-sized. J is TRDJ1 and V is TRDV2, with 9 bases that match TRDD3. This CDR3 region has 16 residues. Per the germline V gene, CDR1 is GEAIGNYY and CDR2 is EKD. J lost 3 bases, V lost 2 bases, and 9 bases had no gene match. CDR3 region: CACDILGESPSDKLIF. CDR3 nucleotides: TGTGCCTGTGACATACTGGGGGAGAGCCCCTCCGATAAACTCATCTTT.

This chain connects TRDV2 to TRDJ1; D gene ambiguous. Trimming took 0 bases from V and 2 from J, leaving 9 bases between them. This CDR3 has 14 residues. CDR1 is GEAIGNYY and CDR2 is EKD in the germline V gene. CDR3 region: CACDTLGVTDKLIF. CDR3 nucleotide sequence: TGTGCCTGTGACACCTTGGGAGTTACCGATAAACTCATCTTT.

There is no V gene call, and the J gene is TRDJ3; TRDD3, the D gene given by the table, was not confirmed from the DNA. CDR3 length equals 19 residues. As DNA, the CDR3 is TGTGCCTGTGACACCGGGGGATACAGGAGCTCCTGGGACACCCGACAGATGTTTTTC. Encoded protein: CACDTGGYRSSWDTRQMFF.

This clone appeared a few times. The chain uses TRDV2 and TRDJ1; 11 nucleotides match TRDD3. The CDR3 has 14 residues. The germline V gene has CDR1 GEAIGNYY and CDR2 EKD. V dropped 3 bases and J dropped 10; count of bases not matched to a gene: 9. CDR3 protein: CACDVLGDKGGLIF. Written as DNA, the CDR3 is TGTGCCTGTGACGTACTGGGGGATAAGGGAGGACTCATCTTT.

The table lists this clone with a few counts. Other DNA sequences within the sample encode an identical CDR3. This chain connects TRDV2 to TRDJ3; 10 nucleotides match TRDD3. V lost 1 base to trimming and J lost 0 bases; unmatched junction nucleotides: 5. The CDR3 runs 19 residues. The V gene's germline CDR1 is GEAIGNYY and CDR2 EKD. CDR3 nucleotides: TGTGCCTGTGACACGGGGGGATACGCAAGCTCCTGGGACACCCGACAGATGTTTTTC. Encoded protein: CACDTGGYASSWDTRQMFF.

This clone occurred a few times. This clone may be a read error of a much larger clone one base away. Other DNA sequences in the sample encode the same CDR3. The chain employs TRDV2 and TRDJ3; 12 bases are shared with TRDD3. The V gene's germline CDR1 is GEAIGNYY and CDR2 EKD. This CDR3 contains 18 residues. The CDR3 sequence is CACDTAGGYAWDTRQMFF. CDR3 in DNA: TGTGCCTGCGACACCGCTGGGGGATACGCCTGGGACACCCGACAGATGTTTTTC.

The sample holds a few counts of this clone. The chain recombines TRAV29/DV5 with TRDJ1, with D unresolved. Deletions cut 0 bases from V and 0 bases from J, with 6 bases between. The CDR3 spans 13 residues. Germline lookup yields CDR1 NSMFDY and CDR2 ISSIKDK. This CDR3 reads CAASVRYTDKLIF. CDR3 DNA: TGTGCAGCAAGCGTAAGGTACACCGATAAACTCATCTTT.

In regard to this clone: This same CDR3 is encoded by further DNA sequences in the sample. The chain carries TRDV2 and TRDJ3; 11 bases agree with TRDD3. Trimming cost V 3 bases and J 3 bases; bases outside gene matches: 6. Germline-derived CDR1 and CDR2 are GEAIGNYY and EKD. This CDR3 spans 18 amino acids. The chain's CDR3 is CACDVLGDRSWDTRQMFF. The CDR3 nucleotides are TGTGCCTGTGACGTACTGGGGGATAGGAGCTGGGACACCCGACAGATGTTTTTC.

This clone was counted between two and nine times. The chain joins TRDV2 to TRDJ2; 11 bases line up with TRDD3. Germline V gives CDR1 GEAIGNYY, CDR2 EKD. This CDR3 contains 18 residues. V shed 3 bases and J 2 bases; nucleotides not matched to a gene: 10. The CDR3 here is CACDAVLGDRPLTAQLFF. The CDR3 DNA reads TGTGCCTGTGACGCCGTACTGGGGGATAGGCCGTTGACAGCACAACTCTTCTTT.

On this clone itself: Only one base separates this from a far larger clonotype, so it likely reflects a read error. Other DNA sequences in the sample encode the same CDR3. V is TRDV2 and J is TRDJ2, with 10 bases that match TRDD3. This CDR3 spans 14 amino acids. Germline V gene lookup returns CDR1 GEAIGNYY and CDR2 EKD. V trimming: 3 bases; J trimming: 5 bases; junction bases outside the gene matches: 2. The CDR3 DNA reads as TGTGCCTGTGACCTACTGGGGGATACAGCACAACTCTTCTTT. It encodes CACDLLGDTAQLFF.

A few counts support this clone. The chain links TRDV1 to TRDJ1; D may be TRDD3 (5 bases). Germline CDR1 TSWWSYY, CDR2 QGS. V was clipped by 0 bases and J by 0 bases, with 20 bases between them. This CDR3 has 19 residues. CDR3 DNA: TGTGCTCTTGGGGAACTTTTACTGGAGGGGTCCACGTACACCGATAAACTCATCTTT. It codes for CALGELLLEGSTYTDKLIF.

The CDR3 DNA sequence: TGTGCCTGTGACACCACTGTACTGGGGGATACGCGGTGGGACACCCGACAGATGTTTTTC. It codes for CACDTTVLGDTRWDTRQMFF. The rearrangement links TRDV2 to TRDJ3, with 13 nucleotides matching TRDD3. V lost 0 bases, J lost 4 bases, and 8 bases stayed unmatched. The germline V gene has CDR1 GEAIGNYY and CDR2 EKD. The CDR3 runs 20 residues.

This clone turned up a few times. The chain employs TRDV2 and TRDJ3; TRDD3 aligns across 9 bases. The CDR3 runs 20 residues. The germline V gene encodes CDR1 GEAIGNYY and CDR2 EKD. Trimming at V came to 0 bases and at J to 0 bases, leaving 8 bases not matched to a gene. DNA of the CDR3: TGTGCCTGTGACACCTTGGGGATACGGGGCCTCTCCTGGGACACCCGACAGATGTTTTTC. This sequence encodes CACDTLGIRGLSWDTRQMFF.

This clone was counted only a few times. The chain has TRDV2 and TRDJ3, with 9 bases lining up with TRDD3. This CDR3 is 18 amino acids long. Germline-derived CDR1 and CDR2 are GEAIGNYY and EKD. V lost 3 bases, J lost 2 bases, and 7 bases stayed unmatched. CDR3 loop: CACDPTGGNTWDTRQMFF. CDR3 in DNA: TGTGCCTGTGACCCAACTGGGGGAAACACCTGGGACACCCGACAGATGTTTTTC.

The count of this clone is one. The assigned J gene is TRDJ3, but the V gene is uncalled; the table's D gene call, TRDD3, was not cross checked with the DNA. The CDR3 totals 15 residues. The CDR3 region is CACDWGITDTRQMFF. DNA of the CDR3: TGTGCCTGTGACTGGGGGATAACGGACACCCGACAGATGTTTTTC.

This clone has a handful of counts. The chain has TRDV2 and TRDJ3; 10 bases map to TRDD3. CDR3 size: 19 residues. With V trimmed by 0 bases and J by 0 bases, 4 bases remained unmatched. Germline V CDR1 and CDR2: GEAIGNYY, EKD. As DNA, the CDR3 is TGTGCCTGTGACACCGGCTGGGGGATAAGCTCCTGGGACACCCGACAGATGTTTTTC. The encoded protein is CACDTGWGISSWDTRQMFF.

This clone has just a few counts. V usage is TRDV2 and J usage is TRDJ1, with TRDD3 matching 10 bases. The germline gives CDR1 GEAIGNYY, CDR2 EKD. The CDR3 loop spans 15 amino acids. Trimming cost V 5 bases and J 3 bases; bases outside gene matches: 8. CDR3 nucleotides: TGTGCCTGTGTCCTACTGGGGGATCACGCCGATAAACTCATCTTT. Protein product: CACVLLGDHADKLIF.

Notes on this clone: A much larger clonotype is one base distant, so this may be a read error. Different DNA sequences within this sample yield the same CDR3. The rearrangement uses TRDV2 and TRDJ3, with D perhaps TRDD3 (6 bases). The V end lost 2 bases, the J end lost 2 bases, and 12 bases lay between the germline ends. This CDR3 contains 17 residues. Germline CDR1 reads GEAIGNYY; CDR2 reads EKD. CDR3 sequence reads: CACDSTGSTWDTRQMFF. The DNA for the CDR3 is TGTGCCTGTGACAGTACTGGGAGCACCTGGGACACCCGACAGATGTTTTTC.

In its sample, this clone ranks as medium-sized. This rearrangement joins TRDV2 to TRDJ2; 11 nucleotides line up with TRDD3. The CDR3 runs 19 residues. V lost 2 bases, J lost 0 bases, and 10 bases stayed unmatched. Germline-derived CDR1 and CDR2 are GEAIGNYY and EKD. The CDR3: CACDILGDNSIALTAQLFF. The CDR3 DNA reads TGTGCCTGTGACATACTGGGGGATAACAGTATTGCTTTGACAGCACAACTCTTCTTT.

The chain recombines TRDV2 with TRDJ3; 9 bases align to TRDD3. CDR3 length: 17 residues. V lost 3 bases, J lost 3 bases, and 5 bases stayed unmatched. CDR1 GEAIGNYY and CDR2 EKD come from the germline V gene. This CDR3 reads CACDPIGGYWDTRQMFF. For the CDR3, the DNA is TGTGCCTGTGACCCCATTGGGGGATACTGGGACACCCGACAGATGTTTTTC.

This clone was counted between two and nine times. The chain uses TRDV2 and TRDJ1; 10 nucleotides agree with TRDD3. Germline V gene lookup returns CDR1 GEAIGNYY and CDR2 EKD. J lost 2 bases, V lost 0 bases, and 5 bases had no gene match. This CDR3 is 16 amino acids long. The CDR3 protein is CACDTVLLGDTDKLIF. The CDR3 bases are TGTGCCTGTGACACCGTTTTACTGGGGGATACCGATAAACTCATCTTT.